The rows below give T cell receptor beta chains drawn from one sample of a study of cytomegalovirus exposure and HLA in healthy donors. Sequenced by immunoSEQ multiplex PCR; TCRdb stores in-frame clones only, minus some. This sample has around 150,000 clones, with roughly 77% found just once. The source material was PBMCs. All receptors come from a man aged 25 to 40 in good health and CMV-seropositive. Both conserved end residues are part of each CDR3. A D gene is named only where the DNA matches it firmly. Rows may omit the clone size; those that give it use once, few, many or a size class.

d_gene,j_gene,v_gene,abundance,CDR3aa,CDR3nt
TRBD1,TRBJ1-2,TRBV27,-,CASSVRETGTGLSRDYGYTF,TGTGCCAGCAGTGTTCGAGAAACCGGGACAGGGTTAAGTCGGGACTATGGCTACACCTTC
TRBD2,TRBJ2-5,TRBV27,-,CASGLAGGGETQYF,TGTGCCAGCGGCCTAGCGGGGGGCGGGGAGACCCAGTACTTC
-,TRBJ2-3,TRBV6-6,-,CASRTGESTDTQYF,TGTGCCAGCAGGACGGGGGAAAGCACAGATACGCAGTATTTT
TRBD2,TRBJ2-5,TRBV5-1,-,CASSQGLAGHQETQYF,TGCGCCAGCAGCCAGGGACTAGCGGGTCACCAAGAGACCCAGTACTTC
TRBD1,TRBJ2-7,TRBV28,once,CASSAPGQSVEQYF,TGTGCCAGCAGTGCCCCGGGACAGTCAGTCGAGCAGTACTTC
-,TRBJ1-1,TRBV28,-,CASSLGQNTEAFF,TGTGCCAGCAGTTTGGGACAGAACACTGAAGCTTTCTTT
-,TRBJ2-3,TRBV28,-,CASSSTGGGTDTQYF,TGTGCCAGCAGCTCAACAGGGGGGGGCACAGATACGCAGTATTTT
TRBD1,TRBJ2-3,TRBV2,-,CASRGQITDTQYF,TGTGCCAGCAGGGGACAGATCACAGATACGCAGTATTTT
-,TRBJ2-7,TRBV5-5,-,CASSADRYVAYEQYF,TGTGCCAGCAGCGCAGACAGGTACGTGGCCTACGAGCAGTACTTC
TRBD2,TRBJ2-7,TRBV5-4,-,CASSTTAGSGDEQYF,TGTGCCAGCAGCACCACAGCGGGGTCAGGTGACGAGCAGTACTTC
-,TRBJ1-2,TRBV10-3,-,CAISELWGGEVGYGYTF,TGTGCCATCAGTGAGTTATGGGGCGGGGAAGTCGGCTATGGCTACACCTTC
-,TRBJ2-7,TRBV19,-,CASSTGLSEQYF,TGTGCCAGTAGTACAGGGTTGTCCGAGCAGTACTTC
TRBD1,TRBJ2-7,TRBV6-5,-,CASRGRGPREQYF,TGTGCCAGTCGGGGCAGGGGGCCCCGCGAGCAGTACTTC
-,TRBJ2-6,TRBV6-1,few,CASFSGSGANVLTF,TGTGCCAGCTTCTCGGGGTCTGGGGCCAACGTCCTGACTTTC
-,TRBJ2-3,TRBV2,few,CASSEYGGALPGSQYF,TGTGCCAGCAGTGAATACGGCGGGGCCCTCCCGGGGTCGCAGTATTTT
TRBD2,TRBJ2-5,TRBV5-1,few,CASRWEGRETQYF,TGCGCCAGCAGGTGGGAGGGACGAGAGACCCAGTACTTC
-,TRBJ2-2,TRBV29-1,-,CSVGSAAEAGELFF,TGCAGCGTTGGTTCGGCGGCAGAGGCCGGGGAGCTGTTTTTT
TRBD1,TRBJ2-1,TRBV5-1,-,CASSPDTGEPYNEQFF,TGCGCCAGCAGCCCTGACACAGGGGAACCCTACAATGAGCAGTTCTTC
TRBD1,TRBJ1-5,TRBV28,few,CATRQGIIQPQHF,TGTGCCACGAGACAGGGTATCATTCAGCCCCAGCATTTT
TRBD1,TRBJ2-2,TRBV2,-,CASNGQGANTGELFF,TGTGCCAGCAACGGACAGGGGGCGAACACCGGGGAGCTGTTTTTT
TRBD2,TRBJ2-3,TRBV30,-,CAWSVLAGGPQYF,TGTGCCTGGAGTGTTTTAGCGGGGGGTCCGCAGTATTTT
-,TRBJ1-4,TRBV6-6,-,CASSYVNPGREKLFF,TGTGCCAGCAGTTACGTCAACCCTGGGCGAGAAAAACTGTTTTTT
-,TRBJ1-4,TRBV10-3,-,CAISDSRGDNEKLFF,TGTGCCATCAGTGATTCAAGGGGCGATAATGAAAAACTGTTTTTT
-,TRBJ2-1,TRBV14,-,CASSLMLQGEQFF,TGTGCCAGCAGCCTAATGTTACAGGGTGAGCAGTTCTTC
-,TRBJ2-5,TRBV10-3,-,CAISSTQETQYF,TGTGCCATCAGTTCGACACAAGAGACCCAGTACTTC
-,TRBJ2-3,TRBV5-1,-,CASSLASFPDTQYF,TGCGCCAGCAGCTTGGCATCATTTCCAGATACGCAGTATTTT
TRBD2,TRBJ2-2,TRBV5-6,-,CASSLGLAGGKYTGELFF,TGTGCCAGCAGCTTAGGACTAGCGGGGGGCAAGTACACCGGGGAGCTGTTTTTT
-,TRBJ2-7,TRBV6-5,-,CASSYYLAGTYEQYF,TGTGCCAGCAGTTACTATCTGGCAGGAACCTACGAGCAGTACTTC
-,TRBJ2-1,TRBV4-1,-,CASSRLLRWNEQFF,TGCGCCAGCAGCCGACTCCTTAGGTGGAATGAGCAGTTCTTC
TRBD2,TRBJ2-5,TRBV7-6,few,CASSLASGGLQETQYF,TGTGCCAGCAGCTTGGCTAGCGGGGGGTTACAAGAGACCCAGTACTTC
TRBD1,TRBJ1-1,TRBV19,-,CASSPQGGTEAFF,TGTGCCAGTAGTCCACAGGGGGGAACTGAAGCTTTCTTT
TRBD2,TRBJ2-7,TRBV27,-,CASSSGGYYEQYF,TGTGCCAGCAGCTCGGGGGGTTACTACGAGCAGTACTTC
-,TRBJ2-2,TRBV7-6,-,CASTLGSGTGELFF,TGTGCCAGCACCTTAGGATCGGGCACCGGGGAGCTGTTTTTT
TRBD1,TRBJ2-1,TRBV28,once,CASSLQGAIMDEQFF,TGTGCCAGCAGTTTACAGGGGGCTATTATGGATGAGCAGTTCTTC
TRBD2,TRBJ2-5,TRBV25-1,once,CASSPRGERGSQETQYF,TGTGCCAGCAGTCCCCGGGGGGAGCGGGGGAGTCAAGAGACCCAGTACTTC
-,TRBJ2-7,TRBV29-1,-,CSVANSYEQYF,TGCAGCGTTGCAAACTCCTACGAGCAGTACTTC
TRBD1,TRBJ2-5,TRBV28,-,CASSLRGQGYF,TGTGCCAGCAGTTTAAGGGGACAGGGGTACTTC
-,TRBJ2-7,TRBV18,-,CASSPPMGLLEQYF,TGTGCCAGCTCACCACCGATGGGGCTTCTCGAGCAGTACTTC
TRBD1,TRBJ2-1,TRBV6-4,-,CASSLRQGNYNEQFF,TGTGCCAGCAGTCTTAGACAGGGGAACTACAATGAGCAGTTCTTC
-,TRBJ1-5,TRBV21-1,-,CASSKVKGFTGGSSNQPQHF,TGTGCCAGCAGCAAAGTTAAGGGTTTTACAGGGGGTTCTAGCAATCAGCCCCAGCATTTT
-,TRBJ1-1,TRBV6-1,-,CASKKGGGLGPEAFF,TGTGCCAGCAAAAAGGGAGGGGGTTTAGGCCCTGAAGCTTTCTTT
-,TRBJ1-5,TRBV7-2,-,CASSFWGSNQPQHF,TGTGCCAGCAGCTTTTGGGGCAGCAATCAGCCCCAGCATTTT
-,TRBJ2-3,TRBV29-1,few,CSTSSGGSTDTQYF,TGCAGCACATCCTCCGGGGGTTCCACAGATACGCAGTATTTT
TRBD1,TRBJ2-7,TRBV28,-,CASSSTGGYEQYF,TGTGCCAGCAGTTCAACAGGGGGGTACGAGCAGTACTTC
TRBD2,TRBJ2-2,TRBV27,-,CASSLLAGNTGELFF,TGTGCCAGCAGTCTCCTAGCGGGGAACACCGGGGAGCTGTTTTTT
TRBD1,TRBJ1-2,TRBV10-3,-,CAINSGTDYGYTF,TGTGCCATCAATTCGGGGACAGATTATGGCTACACCTTC
-,TRBJ2-3,TRBV5-1,-,CASSLDRVSNTQYF,TGCGCCAGCAGCTTGGACAGGGTTTCGAATACGCAGTATTTT
-,TRBJ2-7,TRBV7-3,-,CASSSGQEQYF,TGTGCCAGCAGCTCCGGACAAGAGCAGTACTTC
-,TRBJ1-1,TRBV7-2,-,CASSRQGNTEAFF,TGTGCCAGCAGCCGGCAGGGGAACACTGAAGCTTTCTTT
TRBD1,TRBJ1-6,TRBV30,-,CAWSVGRGLRNSPLHF,TGTGCCTGGAGTGTTGGCAGGGGGCTACGAAATTCACCCCTCCACTTT
-,TRBJ1-3,TRBV30,-,CAWSLGDF,TGTGCCTGGAGCTTGGGAGATTTT
TRBD1,TRBJ1-6,TRBV5-4,-,CASSRTGDNSPLHF,TGTGCCAGCAGTCGGACAGGGGATAATTCACCCCTCCACTTT
TRBD1,TRBJ1-4,TRBV30,-,CAWSQQTGTNEKLFF,TGTGCCTGGAGTCAACAGACAGGGACTAATGAAAAACTGTTTTTT